This TCR beta chain was identified during a study of cytomegalovirus exposure and HLA in healthy donors. About the study: Clustering assigned about four fifths of the roughly 400 genotyped donors to the Caucasian-associated ancestry cluster.

PCR involved 60 Vbeta and 13 Jbeta primers. Profiling relied on immunoSEQ multiplex PCR, and the TCRdb table lists in-frame clones only, not all of them. The table for this sample gives about 110,000 clones. Notes on this clone: Antigen unknown.

The CDR3 is 16 residues long. Trimming cost V 3 bases and J 6 bases; bases outside gene matches: 11. Germline lookup yields CDR1 SGHVS and CDR2 FQNEAQ. Whole-study results and caveats: In a later analysis, more than 15,000 TCR beta sequences were associated with HLA alleles at 0.05 false discovery rate. CMV antigen specificity of three CMV-associated chains was confirmed in vitro. Analyzed later, association rates of TCRs varied across HLA loci, with DRB1 most and HLA-C fewest.

The sequenced sample consisted of PBMCs. J is TRBJ2-1 and V is TRBV7-8; the match to TRBD2 covers 7 bases. The receptor was isolated from a man in his forties or fifties in good health and CMV-seronegative. CDR3 in DNA: TGTGCCAGCAGCTTTCAAATCGGACTAGAGGTCAATGAGCAGTTCTTC. Encoded protein: CASSFQIGLEVNEQFF.